Reported below is one T cell receptor beta chain. Its antigen remains unknown. RNA extraction and reverse transcription yielded cDNA as sequencing template. Method: immunoSEQ multiplex PCR; TCRdb's copy keeps in-frame clones and lacks some. The sample has over 150,000 clones, around three fifths seen once. The sample belongs to a study of CD8+ T cells in alopecia areata. Study outcomes and limitations: Affected lesional scalp, above all in alopecia totalis/universalis, was more clonal than normal scalp.

PBMCs provided sorted CD4+ and CD8+ T cells. The CDR3 loop spans 14 amino acids. Trimming cost V 3 bases and J 5 bases, with 13 bases left between them. In germline, CDR1 is SNHLY, CDR2 FYNNEI. The sequence was collected from a human donor in good health. The sequenced sample consisted of CD8+ T cells sorted from blood. The rearrangement joins TRBV2 to TRBJ2-5, with D maybe TRBD1 (6 bases). This chain's CDR3 is CASSDNLGAETQYF. DNA for the CDR3: TGTGCCAGCAGTGACAACTTGGGGGCCGAGACCCAGTACTTC.